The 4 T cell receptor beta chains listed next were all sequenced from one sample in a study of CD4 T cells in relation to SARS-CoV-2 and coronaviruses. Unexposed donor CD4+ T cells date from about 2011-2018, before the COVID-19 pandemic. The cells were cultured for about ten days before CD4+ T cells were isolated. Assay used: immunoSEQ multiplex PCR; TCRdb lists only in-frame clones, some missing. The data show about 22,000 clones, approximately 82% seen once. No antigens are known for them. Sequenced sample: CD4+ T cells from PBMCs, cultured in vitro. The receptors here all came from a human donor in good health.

CDR3 loop: CASSLGVDRREAFF. The CDR3 nucleotides are TGTGCCAGCAGCTTAGGAGTGGATCGCAGAGAAGCTTTCTTT. The chain carries TRBV7-2 and TRBJ1-1; the D is unclear. CDR3 length equals 14 residues. The germline CDR1 and CDR2 sequences are SGHTA and FQGNSA. The V end lost 1 base, the J end lost 8 bases, and 14 bases lay between the germline ends.

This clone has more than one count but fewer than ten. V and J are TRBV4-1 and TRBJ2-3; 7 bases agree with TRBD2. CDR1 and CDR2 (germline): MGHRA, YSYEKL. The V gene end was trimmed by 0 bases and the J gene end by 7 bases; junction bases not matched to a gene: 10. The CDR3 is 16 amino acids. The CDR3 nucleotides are TGCGCCAGCAGCCAAGAGTTCCGGGAGGTTCGGAATACGCAGTATTTT. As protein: CASSQEFREVRNTQYF.

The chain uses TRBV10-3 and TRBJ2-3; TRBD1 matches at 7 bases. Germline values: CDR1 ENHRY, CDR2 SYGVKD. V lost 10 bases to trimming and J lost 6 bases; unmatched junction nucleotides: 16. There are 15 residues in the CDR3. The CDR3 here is CATLGDSAGLDTQYF. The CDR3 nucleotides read TGTGCCACCCTCGGGGACAGCGCCGGGCTGGATACGCAGTATTTT.

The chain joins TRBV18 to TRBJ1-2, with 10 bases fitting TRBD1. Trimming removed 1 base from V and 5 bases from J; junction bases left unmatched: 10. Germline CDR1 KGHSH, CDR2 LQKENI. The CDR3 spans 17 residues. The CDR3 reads CASSPLPGTGATYGYTF. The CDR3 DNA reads TGTGCCAGCTCACCACTGCCCGGGACAGGGGCGACTTATGGCTACACCTTC.